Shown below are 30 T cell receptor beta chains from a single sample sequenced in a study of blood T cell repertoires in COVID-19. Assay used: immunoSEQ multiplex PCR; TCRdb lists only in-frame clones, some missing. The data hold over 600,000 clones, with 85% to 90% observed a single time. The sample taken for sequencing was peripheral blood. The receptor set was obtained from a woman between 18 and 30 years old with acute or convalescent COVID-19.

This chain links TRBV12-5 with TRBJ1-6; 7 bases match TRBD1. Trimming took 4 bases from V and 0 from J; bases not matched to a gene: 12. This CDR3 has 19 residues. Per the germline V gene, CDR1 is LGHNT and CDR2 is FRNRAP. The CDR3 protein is CASGWRTGDVSSYNSPLHF. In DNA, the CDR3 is TGTGCTAGTGGTTGGCGGACAGGAGATGTGAGCTCCTATAATTCACCCCTCCACTTT.

In nucleotides, the CDR3 is TGTGCCATCAGTGGTACACCGGGACAGGGTGGAGAGCAGTACTTC. It yields the protein CAISGTPGQGGEQYF. V is TRBV10-3 and J is TRBJ2-7; 9 bases are shared with TRBD1. With 4 bases clipped from V and 7 bases from J, the junction kept 11 bases outside the gene matches. This CDR3 has 15 amino acids. Looked up from germline, CDR1 is ENHRY and CDR2 is SYGVKD.

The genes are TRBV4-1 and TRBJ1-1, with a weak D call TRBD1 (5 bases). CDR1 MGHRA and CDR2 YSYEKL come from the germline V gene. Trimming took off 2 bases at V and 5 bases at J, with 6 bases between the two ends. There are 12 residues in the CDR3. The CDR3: CASSQRGTEAFF. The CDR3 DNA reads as TGCGCCAGCAGCCAAAGGGGAACTGAAGCTTTCTTT.

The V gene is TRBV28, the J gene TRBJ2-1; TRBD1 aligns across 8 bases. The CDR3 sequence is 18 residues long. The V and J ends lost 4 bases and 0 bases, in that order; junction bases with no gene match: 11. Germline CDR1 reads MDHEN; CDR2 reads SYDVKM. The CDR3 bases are TGTGCCAGCAGTTCCCCCTCCCACCAGGGGGCCTCCTACAATGAGCAGTTCTTC. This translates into CASSSPSHQGASYNEQFF.

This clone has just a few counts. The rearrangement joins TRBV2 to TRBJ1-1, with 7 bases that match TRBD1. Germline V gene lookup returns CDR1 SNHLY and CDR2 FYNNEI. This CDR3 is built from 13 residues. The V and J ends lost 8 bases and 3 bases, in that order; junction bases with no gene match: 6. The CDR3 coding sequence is TGTGCCAGCTGCGAACAGGGGCACACTGAAGCTTTCTTT. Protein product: CASCEQGHTEAFF.

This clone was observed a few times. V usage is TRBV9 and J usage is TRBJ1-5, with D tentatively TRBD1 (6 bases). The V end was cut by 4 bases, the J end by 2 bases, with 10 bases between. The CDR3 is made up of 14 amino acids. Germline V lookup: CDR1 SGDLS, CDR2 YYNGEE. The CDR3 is CASSLGGGNQPQHF. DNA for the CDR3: TGTGCCAGCAGCTTAGGGGGGGGCAATCAGCCCCAGCATTTT.

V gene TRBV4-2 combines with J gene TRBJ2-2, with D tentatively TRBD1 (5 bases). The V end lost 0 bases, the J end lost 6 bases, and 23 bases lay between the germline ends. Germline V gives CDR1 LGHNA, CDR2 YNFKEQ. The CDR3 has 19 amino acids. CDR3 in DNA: TGTGCCAGCAGCCAAGAAGAGTCTTGGGGCAGGGCATCGGCCGGGGAGCTGTTTTTT. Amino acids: CASSQEESWGRASAGELFF.

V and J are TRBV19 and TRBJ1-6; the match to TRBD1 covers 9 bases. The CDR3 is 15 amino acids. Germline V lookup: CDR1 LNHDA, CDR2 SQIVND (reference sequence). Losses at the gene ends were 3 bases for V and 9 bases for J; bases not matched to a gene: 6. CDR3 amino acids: CASSIAGQGTSPLHF. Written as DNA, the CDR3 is TGTGCCAGTAGTATCGCGGGACAGGGAACTTCACCCCTCCACTTT.

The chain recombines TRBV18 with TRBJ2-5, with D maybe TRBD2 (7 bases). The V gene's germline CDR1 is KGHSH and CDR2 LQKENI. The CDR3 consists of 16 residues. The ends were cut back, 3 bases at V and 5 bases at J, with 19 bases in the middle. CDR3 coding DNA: TGTGCCAGCTCACCTATCACTTCGGGGGGCACGGAGACCCAGTACTTC. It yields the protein CASSPITSGGTETQYF.

The CDR3 is CASSLAFTGDSSYEQYF. The CDR3, as DNA: TGCGCCAGCAGCTTGGCCTTCACAGGTGATAGCTCCTACGAGCAGTACTTC. This chain joins TRBV5-1 and TRBJ2-7; TRBD1 is a possible D gene (5 bases). This CDR3 region has 17 residues. The V end was cut by 0 bases, the J end by 0 bases, with 16 bases between. The V gene's germline CDR1 is SGHRS and CDR2 YFSETQ.

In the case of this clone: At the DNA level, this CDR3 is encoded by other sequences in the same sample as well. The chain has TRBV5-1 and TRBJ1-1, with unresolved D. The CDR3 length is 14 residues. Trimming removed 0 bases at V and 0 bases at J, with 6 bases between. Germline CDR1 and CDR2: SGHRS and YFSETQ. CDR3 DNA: TGCGCCAGCAGCTTGGGACATCTGAACACTGAAGCTTTCTTT. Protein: CASSLGHLNTEAFF. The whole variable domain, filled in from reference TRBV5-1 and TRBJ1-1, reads KAGVTQTPRYLIKTRGQQVTLSCSPISGHRSVSWYQQTPGQGLQFLFEYFSETQRNKGNFPGRFSGRQFSNSRSEMNVSTLELGDSALYLCASSLGHLNTEAFFGQGTRLTVV.

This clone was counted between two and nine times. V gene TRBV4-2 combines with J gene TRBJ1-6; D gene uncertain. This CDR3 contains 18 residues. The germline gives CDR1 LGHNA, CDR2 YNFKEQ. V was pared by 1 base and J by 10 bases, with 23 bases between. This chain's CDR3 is CASSQGGGGNPQGSPLHF. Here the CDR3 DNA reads TGTGCCAGCAGCCAAGGTGGAGGCGGTAATCCCCAAGGATCACCCCTCCACTTT.

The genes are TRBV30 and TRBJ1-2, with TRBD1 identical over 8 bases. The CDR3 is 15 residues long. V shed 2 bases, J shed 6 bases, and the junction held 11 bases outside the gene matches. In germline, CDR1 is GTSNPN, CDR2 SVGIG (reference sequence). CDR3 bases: TGTGCCTGGAGTTCGGCAGGGGGCTCGGTAAATGGCTACACCTTC. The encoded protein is CAWSSAGGSVNGYTF. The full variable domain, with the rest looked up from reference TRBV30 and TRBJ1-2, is SQTIHQWPATLVQPVGSPLSLECTVEGTSNPNLYWYRQAAGRGLQLLFYSVGIGQISSEVPQNLSASRPQDRQFILSSKKLLLSDSGFYLCAWSSAGGSVNGYTFGSGTRLTVV.

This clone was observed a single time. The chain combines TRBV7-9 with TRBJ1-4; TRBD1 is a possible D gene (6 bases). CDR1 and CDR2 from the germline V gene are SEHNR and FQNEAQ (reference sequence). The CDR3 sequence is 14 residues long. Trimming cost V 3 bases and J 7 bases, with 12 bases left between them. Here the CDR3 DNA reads TGTGCCAGCAGCTTCGGGGGGGCTGGTGAAAAACTGTTTTTT. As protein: CASSFGGAGEKLFF.

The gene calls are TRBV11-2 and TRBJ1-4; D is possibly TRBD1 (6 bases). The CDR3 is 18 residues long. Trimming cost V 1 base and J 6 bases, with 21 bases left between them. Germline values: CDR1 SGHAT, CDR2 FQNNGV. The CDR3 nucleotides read TGTGCCAGCAGCTTAGTAGTGGGCGGGGGGCTTAAATATGAAAAACTGTTTTTT. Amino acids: CASSLVVGGGLKYEKLFF.

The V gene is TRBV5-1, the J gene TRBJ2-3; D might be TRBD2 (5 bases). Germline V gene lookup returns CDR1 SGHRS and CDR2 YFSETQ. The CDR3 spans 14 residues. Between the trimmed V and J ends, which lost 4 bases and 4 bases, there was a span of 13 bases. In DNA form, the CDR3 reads TGCGCCAGCAGCCCGGATGGAGGCGCAGATACGCAGTATTTT. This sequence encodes CASSPDGGADTQYF.

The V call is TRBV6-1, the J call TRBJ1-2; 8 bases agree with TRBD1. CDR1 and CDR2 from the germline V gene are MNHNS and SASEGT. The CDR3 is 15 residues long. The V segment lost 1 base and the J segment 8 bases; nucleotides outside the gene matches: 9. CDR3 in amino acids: CASSEETGAPYGYTF. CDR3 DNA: TGTGCCAGCAGTGAAGAGACAGGGGCTCCCTACGGCTACACCTTC.

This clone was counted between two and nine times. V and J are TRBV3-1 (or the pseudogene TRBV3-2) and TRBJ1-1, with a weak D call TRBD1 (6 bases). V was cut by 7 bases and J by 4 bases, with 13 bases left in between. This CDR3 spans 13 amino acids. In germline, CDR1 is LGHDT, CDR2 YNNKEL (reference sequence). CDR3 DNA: TGTGCCAGCAACGCGGGGGCGAGCACTGAAGCTTTCTTT. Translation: CASNAGASTEAFF.

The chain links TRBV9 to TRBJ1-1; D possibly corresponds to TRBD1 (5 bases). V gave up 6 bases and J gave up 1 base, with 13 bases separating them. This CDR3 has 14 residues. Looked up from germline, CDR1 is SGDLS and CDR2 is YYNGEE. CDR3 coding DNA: TGTGCCAGCACCGAGTGGGGGGGGAACACTGAAGCTTTCTTT. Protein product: CASTEWGGNTEAFF.

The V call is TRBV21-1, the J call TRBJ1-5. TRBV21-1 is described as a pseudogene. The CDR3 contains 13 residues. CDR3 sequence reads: CASSNGVDQPQHF. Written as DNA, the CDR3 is TGTGCCAGCAGCAACGGGGTGGATCAGCCCCAGCATTTT.

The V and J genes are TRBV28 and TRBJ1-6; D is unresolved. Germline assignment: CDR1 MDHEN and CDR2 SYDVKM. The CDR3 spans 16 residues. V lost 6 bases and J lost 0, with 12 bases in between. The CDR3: CASSTYWSSYNSPLHF. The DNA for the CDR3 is TGTGCCAGCAGCACGTACTGGAGCTCCTATAATTCACCCCTCCACTTT.

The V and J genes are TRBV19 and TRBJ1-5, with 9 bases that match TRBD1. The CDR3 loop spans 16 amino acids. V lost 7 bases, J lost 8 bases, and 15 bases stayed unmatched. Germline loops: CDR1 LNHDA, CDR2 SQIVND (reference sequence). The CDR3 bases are TGTGCCAGTAACGCAGTGGGACAGGGATTGAGGGAGCCCCAGCATTTT. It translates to CASNAVGQGLREPQHF.

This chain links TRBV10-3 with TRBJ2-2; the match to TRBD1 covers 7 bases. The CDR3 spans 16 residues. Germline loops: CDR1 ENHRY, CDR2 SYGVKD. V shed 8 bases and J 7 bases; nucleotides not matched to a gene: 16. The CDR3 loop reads CAISKTGQRGGGELFF. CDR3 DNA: TGTGCCATCTCAAAGACGGGACAGCGTGGCGGCGGGGAGCTGTTTTTT.

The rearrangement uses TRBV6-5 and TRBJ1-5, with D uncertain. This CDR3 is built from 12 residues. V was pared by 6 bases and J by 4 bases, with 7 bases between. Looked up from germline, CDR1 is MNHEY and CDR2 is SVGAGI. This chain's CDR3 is CASRLINQPQHF. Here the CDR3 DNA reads TGTGCCAGCAGACTCATAAATCAGCCCCAGCATTTT.

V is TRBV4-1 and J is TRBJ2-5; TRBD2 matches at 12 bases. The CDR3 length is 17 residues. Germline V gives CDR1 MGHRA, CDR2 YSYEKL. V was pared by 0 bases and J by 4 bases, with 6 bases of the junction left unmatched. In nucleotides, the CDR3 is TGCGCCAGCAGCCAAGATCCGGGACTAGCGGGCCCAGAGACCCAGTACTTC. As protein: CASSQDPGLAGPETQYF.

The CDR3 loop reads CASSPTVVGRTKLFF. The CDR3 bases are TGTGCCAGCAGCCCTACAGTGGTAGGTCGTACAAAGCTGTTTTTT. The chain carries TRBV5-5 and TRBJ1-4; D is unclear. Between the trimmed V and J ends, which lost 4 bases and 14 bases, there was a span of 24 bases. The CDR3 loop spans 15 amino acids. Germline V gene lookup returns CDR1 SGHKS and CDR2 YYEKEE (reference sequence).

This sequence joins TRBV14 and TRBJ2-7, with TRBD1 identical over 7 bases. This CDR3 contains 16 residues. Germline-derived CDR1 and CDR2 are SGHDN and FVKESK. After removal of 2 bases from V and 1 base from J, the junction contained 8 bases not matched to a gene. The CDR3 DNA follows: TGTGCCAGCAGCCAAAAAGGACAGGCTCCGTCCTACGAGCAGTACTTC. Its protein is CASSQKGQAPSYEQYF.

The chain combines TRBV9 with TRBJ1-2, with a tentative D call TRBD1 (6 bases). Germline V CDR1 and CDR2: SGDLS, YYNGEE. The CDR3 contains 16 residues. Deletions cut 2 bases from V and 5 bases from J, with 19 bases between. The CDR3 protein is CASSVGAGAPGYGYTF. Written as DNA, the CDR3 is TGTGCCAGCAGCGTCGGGGCGGGGGCTCCCGGGTATGGCTACACCTTC. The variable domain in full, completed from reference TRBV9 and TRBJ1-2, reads DSGVTQTPKHLITATGQRVTLRCSPRSGDLSVYWYQQSLDQGLQFLIQYYNGEERAKGNILERFSAQQFPDLHSELNLSSLELGDSALYFCASSVGAGAPGYGYTFGSGTRLTVV.

CDR3 sequence reads: CASSRGGRDRGAEAFF. In nucleotides, the CDR3 is TGTGCCAGCAGCCGGGGGGGACGGGACAGGGGTGCTGAAGCTTTCTTT. The rearrangement uses TRBV3-1 (or the pseudogene TRBV3-2) and TRBJ1-1; 10 nucleotides align to TRBD1. CDR3 length: 16 residues. With 4 bases clipped from V and 6 bases from J, the junction kept 11 bases outside the gene matches. Germline V gene lookup returns CDR1 LGHDT and CDR2 YNNKEL (reference sequence).

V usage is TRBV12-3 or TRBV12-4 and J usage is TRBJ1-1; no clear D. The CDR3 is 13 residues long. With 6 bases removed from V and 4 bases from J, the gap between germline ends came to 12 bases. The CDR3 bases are TGTGCCAGCAGCCCAGAGGGAGGCACTGAAGCTTTCTTT. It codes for CASSPEGGTEAFF.